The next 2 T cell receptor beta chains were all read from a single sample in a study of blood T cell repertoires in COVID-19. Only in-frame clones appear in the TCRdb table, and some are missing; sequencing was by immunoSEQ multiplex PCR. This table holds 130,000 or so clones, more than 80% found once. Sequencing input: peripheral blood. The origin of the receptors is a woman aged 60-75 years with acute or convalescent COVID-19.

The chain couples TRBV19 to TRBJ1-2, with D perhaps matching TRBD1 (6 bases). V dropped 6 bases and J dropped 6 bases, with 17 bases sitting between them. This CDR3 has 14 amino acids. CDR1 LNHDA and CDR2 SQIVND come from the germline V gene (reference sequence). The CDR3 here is CASSLTGVKHGYTF. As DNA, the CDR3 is TGTGCCAGTAGCTTGACAGGCGTTAAGCATGGCTACACCTTC.

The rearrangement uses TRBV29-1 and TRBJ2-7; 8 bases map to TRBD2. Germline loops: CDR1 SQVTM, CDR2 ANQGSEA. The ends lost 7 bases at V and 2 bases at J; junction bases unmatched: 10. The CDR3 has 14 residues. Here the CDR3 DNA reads TGCAGCGCCCACGGGGGGGATCGCCCCTACGAGCAGTACTTC. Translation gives CSAHGGDRPYEQYF.